This T cell receptor beta chain was sequenced during a study of T cell clonotyping in hematopoietic cell transplantation. Data came from immunoSEQ multiplex PCR; TCRdb stores just in-frame clones and leaves some out. The repertoire holds about 7,200 clones, with 75% to 90% as singletons. Sequenced here: PBMCs, sampled 30 days after allogeneic stem cell transplant. This clonotype was obtained from a female patient aged 50-59 years who had an allogeneic stem cell transplant from an unrelated donor, so the T cells may come from the graft donor. Some clones in this sample may be carry-over from other donors' samples.

CDR3 amino acids: CASSYGVGTEAFF. Written as DNA, the CDR3 is TGTGCCAGCAGTTATGGGGTCGGGACTGAAGCTTTCTTT. The chain combines TRBV6-5 with TRBJ1-1; D call uncertain. The germline V and J ends were trimmed by 3 bases and 5 bases, with 10 bases remaining between them. This CDR3 is built from 13 residues. The germline V gene has CDR1 MNHEY and CDR2 SVGAGI.